Shown below are 9 T cell receptor beta chains from a single sample sequenced in a study of T cells in Graves' hyperthyroidism and ophthalmopathy. Amplification of TCR beta CDR3 regions used RNA as the template. The TCR CDR3 was amplified in a first-round RT-PCR using the HTBI primer set. TCRdb itself ran the multiplex PCR reads through MiXCR, one entry per CDR3 protein. Among more than 350,000 distinct CDR3 sequences listed, 17% were seen once. Sequencing was performed on blood. These receptors were collected from a woman in her 30s with Graves' hyperthyroidism that later progressed to Graves' ophthalmopathy.

This clonotype has a single count. The gene calls are TRBV6-1 and TRBJ1-3; 9 positions match TRBD1. After removal of 5 bases from V and 6 bases from J, the junction contained 11 bases not matched to a gene. CDR1 is MNHNS, CDR2 SASEGT, per germline. The CDR3 covers 16 residues. CDR3 coding DNA: TGTGCCAGCAGTCGCCCGCCGGGACAGGGCCCAAACACCATATATTTT. Translation gives CASSRPPGQGPNTIYF.

This clonotype was recorded many times. The rearrangement joins TRBV6-1 to TRBJ2-7; the D gene is possibly TRBD1 (6 bases). V shed 2 bases and J shed 0 bases, with 11 bases lying between them. The CDR3 consists of 15 residues. Germline V gene lookup returns CDR1 MNHNS and CDR2 SASEGT. The CDR3 DNA reads TGTGCCAGCAGTGAAACTTGGGGGCCCTCCTACGAGCAGTACTTC. This translates into CASSETWGPSYEQYF.

This clonotype was picked up many times. The chain recombines TRBV28 with TRBJ1-2; D remains unclear. V was pared by 6 bases and J by 5 bases, with 13 bases between. Germline V gives CDR1 MDHEN, CDR2 SYDVKM. The length of the CDR3 is 13 residues. The CDR3 DNA is TGTGCCAGCAGCTTCGGGGTTCCGTATGGCTACACCTTC. Its translation: CASSFGVPYGYTF.

This clonotype was picked up a small number of times. The chain employs TRBV3-1 and TRBJ2-2; 9 bases line up with TRBD2. Germline V lookup: CDR1 LGHDT, CDR2 YNNKEL (reference sequence). The CDR3 consists of 17 residues. Trimming took 5 bases from V and 2 from J; bases not matched to a gene: 9. The CDR3 loop reads CASSTFRTSVNTGELFF. The CDR3 bases are TGTGCCAGCAGCACATTTAGGACTAGCGTTAACACCGGGGAGCTGTTTTTT.

This clonotype has at least ten counts. The chain combines TRBV7-2 with TRBJ1-6, with no clear D. V lost 4 bases, J lost 4 bases, and 14 bases lay in between. The germline V gene has CDR1 SGHTA and CDR2 FQGNSA. The length of the CDR3 is 16 residues. The CDR3 sequence: CASSSTGRMYNSPLHF. The CDR3 nucleotides read TGTGCCAGCAGCTCAACCGGGAGGATGTATAATTCACCCCTCCACTTT.

The gene calls are TRBV19 and TRBJ2-7; 9 nucleotides agree with TRBD2. Looked up from germline, CDR1 is LNHDA and CDR2 is SQIVND (reference sequence). The junction had 4 bases not matched to a gene; V was cut back by 3 bases and J by 4 bases. The CDR3 sequence is 14 residues long. Here the CDR3 reads CASSIASGEYEQYF. The CDR3 DNA is TGTGCCAGTAGTATCGCTAGCGGGGAGTACGAGCAGTACTTC.

This clonotype was picked up many times. The chain employs TRBV6-1 and TRBJ1-1, with a possible D match to TRBD1 (6 bases). Germline V gives CDR1 MNHNS, CDR2 SASEGT. The CDR3 covers 15 residues. V lost 5 bases, J lost 4 bases, and 17 bases lay in between. CDR3 in DNA: TGTGCCAGCAGTCAAGGGGGGATCAGGATCACTGAAGCTTTCTTT. It specifies CASSQGGIRITEAFF.

With regard to this clonotype: This may be a read error, as it is one base from a much larger clone. This rearrangement joins TRBV20-1 to TRBJ2-2, with 10 bases fitting TRBD2. The CDR3 sequence is 14 residues long. Germline CDR1 is DFQATT and CDR2 is SNEGSKA (reference sequence). CDR3 in DNA: TGCAGTGCAGCTAGCGGGAGCCCCACCGGGGAGCTGCTTTTT. This sequence encodes CSAASGSPTGELLF.

This clonotype was counted only a few times. This chain joins TRBV20-1 and TRBJ1-2; D is unclear. The V gene lost 6 bases and the J gene lost 4 bases, with 18 bases spanning the gap. CDR1 and CDR2 from the germline V gene are DFQATT and SNEGSKA (reference sequence). The CDR3 has 14 residues. The CDR3 DNA follows: TGCAGTGCACCCAGCACCCCAACAAGCTATGGCTACACCTTC. This encodes CSAPSTPTSYGYTF.